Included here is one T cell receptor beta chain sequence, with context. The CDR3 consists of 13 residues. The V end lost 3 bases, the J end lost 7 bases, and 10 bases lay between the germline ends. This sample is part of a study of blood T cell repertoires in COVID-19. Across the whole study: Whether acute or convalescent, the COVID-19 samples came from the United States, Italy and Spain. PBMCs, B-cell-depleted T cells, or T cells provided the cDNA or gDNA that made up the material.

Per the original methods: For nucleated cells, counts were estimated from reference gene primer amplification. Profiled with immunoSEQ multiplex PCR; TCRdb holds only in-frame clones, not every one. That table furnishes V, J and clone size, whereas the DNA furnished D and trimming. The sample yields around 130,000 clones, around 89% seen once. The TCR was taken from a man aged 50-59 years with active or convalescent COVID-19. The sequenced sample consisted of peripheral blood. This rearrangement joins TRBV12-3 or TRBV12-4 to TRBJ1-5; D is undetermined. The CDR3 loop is CASSFEEGQPQHF. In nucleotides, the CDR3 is TGTGCCAGCAGTTTTGAGGAGGGCCAGCCCCAGCATTTT.